Sequencing of this T cell receptor (beta chain) was carried out in a study of cytomegalovirus exposure and HLA in healthy donors. The V end lost 3 bases, the J end lost 0 bases, and 11 bases lay between the germline ends. The germline V gene has CDR1 SNHLY and CDR2 FYNNEI. The CDR3 contains 15 residues. PCR amplification relied on 60 Vbeta primers (plus 13 Jbeta primers). TCRdb's copy holds only in-frame clones and misses some; the assay was immunoSEQ multiplex PCR. The sample holds fewer than 200,000 clones, roughly 80% seen once. This clonotype was sampled from a human donor in good health. The V call is TRBV2, the J call TRBJ1-2; D is undetermined. The material sequenced was PBMCs. In nucleotides, the CDR3 is TGTGCCAGCAGTGAGGAGGGCGGGGCTAACTATGGCTACACCTTC. Protein: CASSEEGGANYGYTF. Full variable domain (rest looked up from reference TRBV2 and TRBJ1-2): EPEVTQTPSHQVTQMGQEVILRCVPISNHLYFYWYRQILGQKVEFLVSFYNNEISEKSEIFDDQFSVERPDGSNFTLKIRSTKLEDSAMYFCASSEEGGANYGYTFGSGTRLTVV.